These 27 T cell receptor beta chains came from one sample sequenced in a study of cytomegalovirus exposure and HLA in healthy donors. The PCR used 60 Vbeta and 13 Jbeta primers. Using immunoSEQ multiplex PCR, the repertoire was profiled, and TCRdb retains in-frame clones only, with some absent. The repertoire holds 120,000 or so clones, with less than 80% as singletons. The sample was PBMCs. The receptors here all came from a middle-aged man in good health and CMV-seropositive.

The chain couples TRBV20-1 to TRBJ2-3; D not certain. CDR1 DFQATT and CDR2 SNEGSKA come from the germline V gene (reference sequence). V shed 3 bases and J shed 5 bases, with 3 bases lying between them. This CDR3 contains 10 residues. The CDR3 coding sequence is TGCAGTGCTAGTAAAGATACGCAGTATTTT. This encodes CSASKDTQYF.

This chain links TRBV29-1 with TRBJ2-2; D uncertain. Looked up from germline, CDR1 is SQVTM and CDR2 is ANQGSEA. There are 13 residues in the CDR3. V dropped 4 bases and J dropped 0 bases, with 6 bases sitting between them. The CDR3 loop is CSVVTANTGELFF. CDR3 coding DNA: TGCAGCGTTGTCACGGCGAACACCGGGGAGCTGTTTTTT.

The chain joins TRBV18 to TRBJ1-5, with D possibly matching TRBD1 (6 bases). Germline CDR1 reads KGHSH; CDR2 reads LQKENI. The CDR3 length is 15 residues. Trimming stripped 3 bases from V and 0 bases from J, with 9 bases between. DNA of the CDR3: TGTGCCAGCTCACCGACAGGATATAGCAATCAGCCCCAGCATTTT. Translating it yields CASSPTGYSNQPQHF.

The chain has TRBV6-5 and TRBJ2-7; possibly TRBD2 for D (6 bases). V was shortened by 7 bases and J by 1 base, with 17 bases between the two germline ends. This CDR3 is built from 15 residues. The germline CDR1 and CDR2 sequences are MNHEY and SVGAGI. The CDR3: CASTSQGGASYEQYF. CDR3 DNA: TGTGCCAGCACCTCCCAGGGCGGGGCATCCTACGAGCAGTACTTC.

The CDR3 DNA reads as TGTGCCAGCAGTGAAGCGGGCAGGGAAGCTTTCTTT. It is translated as CASSEAGREAFF. The J gene is TRBJ1-1, the V gene TRBV2; D is uncertain. Germline V gene lookup returns CDR1 SNHLY and CDR2 FYNNEI. The V and J ends lost 0 bases and 8 bases respectively, with 7 bases between them. The CDR3 loop spans 12 amino acids. Combining the CDR3 with reference TRBV2 and TRBJ1-1 gives the whole variable domain EPEVTQTPSHQVTQMGQEVILRCVPISNHLYFYWYRQILGQKVEFLVSFYNNEISEKSEIFDDQFSVERPDGSNFTLKIRSTKLEDSAMYFCASSEAGREAFFGQGTRLTVV.

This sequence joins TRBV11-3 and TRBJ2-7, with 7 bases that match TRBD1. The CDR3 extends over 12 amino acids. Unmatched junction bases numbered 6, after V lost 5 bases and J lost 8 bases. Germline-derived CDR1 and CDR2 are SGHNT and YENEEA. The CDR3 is CASSQRQGKQYF. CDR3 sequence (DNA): TGTGCCAGCAGCCAACGACAGGGCAAGCAGTACTTC.

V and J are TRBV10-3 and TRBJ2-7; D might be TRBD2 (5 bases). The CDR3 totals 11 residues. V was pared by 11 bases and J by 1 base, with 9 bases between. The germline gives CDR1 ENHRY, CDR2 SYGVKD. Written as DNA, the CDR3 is TGTGCCGCCGGCGGGTCCTACGAGCAGTACTTC. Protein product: CAAGGSYEQYF.

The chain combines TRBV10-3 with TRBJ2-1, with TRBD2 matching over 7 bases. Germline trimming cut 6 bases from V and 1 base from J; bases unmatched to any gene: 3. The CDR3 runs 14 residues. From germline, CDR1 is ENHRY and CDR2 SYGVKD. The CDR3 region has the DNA TGTGCCATCAGGGGGGGGACTTCCTACAATGAGCAGTTCTTC. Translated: CAIRGGTSYNEQFF.

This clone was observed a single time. In nucleotides, the CDR3 is TGTGCCAGCAGCCCTGCCCCCGGGACTAGCGGGAGGGCCAGCTACAATGAGCAGTTCTTC. Protein sequence: CASSPAPGTSGRASYNEQFF. The rearrangement uses TRBV7-3 and TRBJ2-1; 16 bases fit TRBD2. The ends lost 5 bases at V and 3 bases at J; junction bases unmatched: 13. The CDR3 contains 20 residues. CDR1 and CDR2 from the germline V gene are SGHTA and FQGTGA.

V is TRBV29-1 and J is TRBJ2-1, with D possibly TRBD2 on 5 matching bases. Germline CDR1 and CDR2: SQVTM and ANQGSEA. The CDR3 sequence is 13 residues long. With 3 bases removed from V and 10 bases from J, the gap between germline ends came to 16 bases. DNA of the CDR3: TGCAGCGTTGATCCGGAGGCTTTAAGGGAGCAGTTCTTC. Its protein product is CSVDPEALREQFF.

The DNA of the CDR3 is TGTGCCAGCAGTGAAGCGGGCAGGGGGTTTAATTCACCCCTCCACTTT. It codes for CASSEAGRGFNSPLHF. J is TRBJ1-6 and V is TRBV6-1, with TRBD1 matching 7 bases. Germline V gives CDR1 MNHNS, CDR2 SASEGT. V lost 0 bases to trimming and J lost 6 bases; unmatched junction nucleotides: 5. The CDR3 runs to 16 residues.

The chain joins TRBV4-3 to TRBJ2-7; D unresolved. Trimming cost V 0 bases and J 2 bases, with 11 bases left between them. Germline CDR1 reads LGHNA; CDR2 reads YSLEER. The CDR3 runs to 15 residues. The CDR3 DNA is TGCGCCAGCAGCCAAGACGAGTGGTCAACCTACGAGCAGTACTTC. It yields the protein CASSQDEWSTYEQYF.

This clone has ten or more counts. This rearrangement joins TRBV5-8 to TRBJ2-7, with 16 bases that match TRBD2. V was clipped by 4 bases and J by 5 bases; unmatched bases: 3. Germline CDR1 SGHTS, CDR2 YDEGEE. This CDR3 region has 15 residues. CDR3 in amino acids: CASSLGLAGGNEQYF. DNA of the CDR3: TGTGCCAGCAGCCTGGGACTAGCGGGAGGGAACGAGCAGTACTTC.

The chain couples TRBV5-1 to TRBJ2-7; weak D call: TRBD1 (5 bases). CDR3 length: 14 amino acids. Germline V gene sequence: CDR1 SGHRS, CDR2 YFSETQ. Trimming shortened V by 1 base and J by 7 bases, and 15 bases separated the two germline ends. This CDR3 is CASSLSGITGEQYF. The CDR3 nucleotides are TGCGCCAGCAGCTTGAGTGGGATAACAGGTGAGCAGTACTTC. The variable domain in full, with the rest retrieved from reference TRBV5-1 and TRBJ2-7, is KAGVTQTPRYLIKTRGQQVTLSCSPISGHRSVSWYQQTPGQGLQFLFEYFSETQRNKGNFPGRFSGRQFSNSRSEMNVSTLELGDSALYLCASSLSGITGEQYFGPGTRLTVT.

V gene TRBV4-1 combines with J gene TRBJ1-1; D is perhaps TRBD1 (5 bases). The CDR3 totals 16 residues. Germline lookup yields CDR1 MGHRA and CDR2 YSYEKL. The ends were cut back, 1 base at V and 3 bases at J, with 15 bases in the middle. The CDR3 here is CASSQVQAVGDTEAFF. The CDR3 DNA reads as TGCGCCAGCAGCCAAGTACAGGCAGTTGGAGACACTGAAGCTTTCTTT.

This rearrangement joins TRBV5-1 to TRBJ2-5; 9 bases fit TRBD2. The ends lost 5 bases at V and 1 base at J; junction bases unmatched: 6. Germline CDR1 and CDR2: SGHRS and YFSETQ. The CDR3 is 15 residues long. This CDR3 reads CASRGSGSSQETQYF. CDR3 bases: TGCGCCAGCAGGGGTAGCGGGAGCTCCCAAGAGACCCAGTACTTC.

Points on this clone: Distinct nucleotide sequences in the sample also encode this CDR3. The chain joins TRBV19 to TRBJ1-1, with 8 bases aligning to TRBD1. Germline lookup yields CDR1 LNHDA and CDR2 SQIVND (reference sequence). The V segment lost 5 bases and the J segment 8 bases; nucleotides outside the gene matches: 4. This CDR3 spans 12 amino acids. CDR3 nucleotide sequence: TGTGCCAGTAGTCCCCGGGACAGGGAAGCTTTCTTT. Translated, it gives CASSPRDREAFF. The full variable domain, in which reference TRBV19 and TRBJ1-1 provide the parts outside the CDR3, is DGGITQSPKYLFRKEGQNVTLSCEQNLNHDAMYWYRQDPGQGLRLIYYSQIVNDFQKGDIAEGYSVSREKKESFPLTVTSAQKNPTAFYLCASSPRDREAFFGQGTRLTVV.

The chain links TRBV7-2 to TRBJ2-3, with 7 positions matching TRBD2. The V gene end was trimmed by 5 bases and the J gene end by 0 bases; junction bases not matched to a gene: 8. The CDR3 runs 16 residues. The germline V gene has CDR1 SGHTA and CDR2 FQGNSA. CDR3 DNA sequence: TGTGCCAGCAGCCCACGGGACTATACTAGCACAGATACGCAGTATTTT. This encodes CASSPRDYTSTDTQYF.

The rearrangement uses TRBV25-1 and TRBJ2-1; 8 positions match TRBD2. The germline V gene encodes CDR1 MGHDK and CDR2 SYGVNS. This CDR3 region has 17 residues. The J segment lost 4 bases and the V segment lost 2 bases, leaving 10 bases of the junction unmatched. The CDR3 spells CASSELSGSSLYNEQFF. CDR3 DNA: TGTGCCAGCAGTGAACTAAGCGGGAGCAGCCTATACAATGAGCAGTTCTTC.

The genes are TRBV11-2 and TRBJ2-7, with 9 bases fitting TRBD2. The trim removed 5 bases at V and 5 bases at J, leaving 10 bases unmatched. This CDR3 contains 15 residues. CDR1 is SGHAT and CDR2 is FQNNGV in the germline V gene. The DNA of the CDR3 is TGTGCCAGCAGCAGAAATAGCGGGAGTTCGGACGAGCAGTACTTC. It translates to CASSRNSGSSDEQYF.

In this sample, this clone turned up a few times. CDR3 loop: CASSLARGTEAFF. In DNA form, the CDR3 reads TGTGCCAGCAGCTTAGCGCGGGGTACTGAAGCTTTCTTT. The gene calls are TRBV11-2 and TRBJ1-1; D unresolved. V was pared by 1 base and J by 5 bases, with 8 bases between. This CDR3 contains 13 residues. In germline, CDR1 is SGHAT, CDR2 FQNNGV.

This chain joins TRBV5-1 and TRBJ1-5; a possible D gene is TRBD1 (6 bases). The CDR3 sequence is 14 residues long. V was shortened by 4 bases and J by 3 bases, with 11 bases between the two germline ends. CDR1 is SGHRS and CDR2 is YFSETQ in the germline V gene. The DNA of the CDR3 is TGCGCCAGCAGCGCGGACAGCCCCAATCAGCCCCAGCATTTT. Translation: CASSADSPNQPQHF. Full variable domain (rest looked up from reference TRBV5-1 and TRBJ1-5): KAGVTQTPRYLIKTRGQQVTLSCSPISGHRSVSWYQQTPGQGLQFLFEYFSETQRNKGNFPGRFSGRQFSNSRSEMNVSTLELGDSALYLCASSADSPNQPQHFGDGTRLSIL.

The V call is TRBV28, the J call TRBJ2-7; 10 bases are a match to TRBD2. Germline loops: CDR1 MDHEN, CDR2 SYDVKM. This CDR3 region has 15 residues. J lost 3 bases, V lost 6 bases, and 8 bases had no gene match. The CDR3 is CASSQAGTSVYEQYF. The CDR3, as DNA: TGTGCCAGCAGCCAAGCCGGGACTAGCGTCTACGAGCAGTACTTC.

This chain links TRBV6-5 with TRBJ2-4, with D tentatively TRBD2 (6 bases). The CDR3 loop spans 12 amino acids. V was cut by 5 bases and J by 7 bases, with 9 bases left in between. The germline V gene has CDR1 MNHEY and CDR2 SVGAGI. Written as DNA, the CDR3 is TGTGCCAGCAGTGGTAGCGGTAACATTCAGTACTTC. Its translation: CASSGSGNIQYF.

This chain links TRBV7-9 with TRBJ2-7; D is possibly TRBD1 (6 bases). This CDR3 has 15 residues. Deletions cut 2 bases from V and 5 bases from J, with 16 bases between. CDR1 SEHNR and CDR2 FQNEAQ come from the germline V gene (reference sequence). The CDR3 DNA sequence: TGTGCCAGCAGCTTAAGGGCACAGGGAGTGGACGAGCAGTACTTC. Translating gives CASSLRAQGVDEQYF.

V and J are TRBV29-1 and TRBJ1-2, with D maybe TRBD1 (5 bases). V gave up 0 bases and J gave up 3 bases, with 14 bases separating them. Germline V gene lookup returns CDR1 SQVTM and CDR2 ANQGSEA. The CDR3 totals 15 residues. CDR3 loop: CSVEDPAGYYYGYTF. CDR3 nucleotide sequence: TGCAGCGTTGAAGATCCGGCAGGGTACTACTATGGCTACACCTTC.

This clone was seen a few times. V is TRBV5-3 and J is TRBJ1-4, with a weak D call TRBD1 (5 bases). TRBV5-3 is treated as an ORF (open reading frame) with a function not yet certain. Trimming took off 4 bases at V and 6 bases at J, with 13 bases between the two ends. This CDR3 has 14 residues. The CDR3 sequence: CARSIRDFHEKLFF. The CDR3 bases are TGTGCCAGAAGCATCAGGGATTTCCATGAAAAACTGTTTTTT.